The table lists the clone carrying this TCR beta chain with a few counts. Its cognate antigen is unknown. The CDR3 runs 15 residues. Trimming removed 3 bases from V and 9 bases from J, with 16 bases in between. The germline CDR1 and CDR2 sequences are SGDLS and YYNGEE. This sample was included in a study of long-term antiretroviral therapy in people with HIV. Version v3.0 of the immunoSEQ assay was performed at survey level. Measured with immunoSEQ multiplex PCR; TCRdb has only the in-frame clones, and not every one. The repertoire holds under 20,000 clones, with about four fifths as singletons. Study outcomes and limitations: Sampling of blood ran from the mid-2000s to the late 2010s, and older ART regimens were possibly in use. Post-ART samples showed increased diversity that remained below transplant donor control levels.

Each HIV-infected participant was given treatment in the United States. DNA was extracted from around 0.96-9.9 million thawed cryopreserved PBMC. This clonotype was obtained from a woman between 45 and 60 years old with HIV. The chain couples TRBV9 to TRBJ1-6; D is unresolved. Here the sequenced sample was unsorted PBMCs, taken 0.3 years after starting antiretroviral therapy. The CDR3 reads CASSGGDLVGSPLHF. The CDR3, as DNA: TGTGCCAGCAGCGGTGGTGATTTGGTGGGTTCACCCCTCCACTTT.